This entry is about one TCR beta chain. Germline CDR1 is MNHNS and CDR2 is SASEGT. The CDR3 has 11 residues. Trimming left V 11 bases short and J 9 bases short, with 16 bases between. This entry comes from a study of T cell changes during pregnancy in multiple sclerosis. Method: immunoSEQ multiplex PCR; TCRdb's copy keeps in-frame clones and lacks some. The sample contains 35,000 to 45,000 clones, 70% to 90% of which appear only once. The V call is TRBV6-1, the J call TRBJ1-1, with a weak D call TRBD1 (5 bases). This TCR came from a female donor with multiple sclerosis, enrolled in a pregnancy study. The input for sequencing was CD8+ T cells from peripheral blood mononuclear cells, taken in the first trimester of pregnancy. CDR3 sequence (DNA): TGTGCCTCCCCCCAGGGTTGGAAAGCTTTCTTT. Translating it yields CASPQGWKAFF.